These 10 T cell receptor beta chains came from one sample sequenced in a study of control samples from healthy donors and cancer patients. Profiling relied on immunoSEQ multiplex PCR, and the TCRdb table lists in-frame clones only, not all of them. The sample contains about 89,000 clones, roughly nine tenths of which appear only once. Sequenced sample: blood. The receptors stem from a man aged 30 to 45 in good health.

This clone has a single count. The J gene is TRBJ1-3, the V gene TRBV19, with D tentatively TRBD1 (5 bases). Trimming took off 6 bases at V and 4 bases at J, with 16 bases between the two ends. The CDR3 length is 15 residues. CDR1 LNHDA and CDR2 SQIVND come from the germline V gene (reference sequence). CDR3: CASSPPGRVGNTIYF. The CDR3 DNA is TGTGCCAGTAGCCCTCCGGGCAGGGTCGGAAACACCATATATTTT.

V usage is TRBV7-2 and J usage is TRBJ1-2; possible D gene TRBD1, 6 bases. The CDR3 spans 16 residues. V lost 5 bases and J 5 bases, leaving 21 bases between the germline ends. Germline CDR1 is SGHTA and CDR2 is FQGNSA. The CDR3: CASSAIGRGGAYGYTF. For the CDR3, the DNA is TGTGCCAGCAGCGCGATAGGTCGGGGGGGCGCATATGGCTACACCTTC.

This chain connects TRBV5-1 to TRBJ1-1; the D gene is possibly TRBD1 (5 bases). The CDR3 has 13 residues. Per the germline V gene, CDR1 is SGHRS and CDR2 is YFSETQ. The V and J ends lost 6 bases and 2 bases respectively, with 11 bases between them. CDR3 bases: TGCGCCAGCACCAGGGAGATAAACACTGAAGCTTTCTTT. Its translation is CASTREINTEAFF.

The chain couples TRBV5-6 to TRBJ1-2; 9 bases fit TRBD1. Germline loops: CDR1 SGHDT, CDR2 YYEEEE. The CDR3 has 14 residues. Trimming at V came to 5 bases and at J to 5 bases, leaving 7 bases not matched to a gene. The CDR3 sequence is CASRGDRDGYGYTF. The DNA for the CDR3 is TGTGCCAGCAGGGGGGACAGGGACGGATATGGCTACACCTTC.

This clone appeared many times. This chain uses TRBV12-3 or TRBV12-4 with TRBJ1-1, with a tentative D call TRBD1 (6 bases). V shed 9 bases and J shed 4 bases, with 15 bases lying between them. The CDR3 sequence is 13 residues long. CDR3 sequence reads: CASGNRAGTEAFF. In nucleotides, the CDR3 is TGTGCCAGTGGAAACAGGGCCGGCACTGAAGCTTTCTTT.

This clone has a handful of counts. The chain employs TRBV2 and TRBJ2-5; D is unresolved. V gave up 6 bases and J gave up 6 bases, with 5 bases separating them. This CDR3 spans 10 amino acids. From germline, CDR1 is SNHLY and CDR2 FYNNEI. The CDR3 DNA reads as TGTGCCAGCAGCTGGAAGACCCAGTACTTC. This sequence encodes CASSWKTQYF.

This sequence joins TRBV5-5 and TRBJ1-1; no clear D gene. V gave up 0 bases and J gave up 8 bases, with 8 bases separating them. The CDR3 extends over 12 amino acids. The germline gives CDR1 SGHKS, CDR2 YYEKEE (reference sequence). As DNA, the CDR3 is TGTGCCAGCAGCTTGGGCGTTCTCGAAGCTTTCTTT. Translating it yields CASSLGVLEAFF. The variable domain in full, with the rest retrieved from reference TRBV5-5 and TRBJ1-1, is DAGVTQSPTHLIKTRGQQVTLRCSPISGHKSVSWYQQVLGQGPQFIFQYYEKEERGRGNFPDRFSARQFPNYSSELNVNALLLGDSALYLCASSLGVLEAFFGQGTRLTVV.

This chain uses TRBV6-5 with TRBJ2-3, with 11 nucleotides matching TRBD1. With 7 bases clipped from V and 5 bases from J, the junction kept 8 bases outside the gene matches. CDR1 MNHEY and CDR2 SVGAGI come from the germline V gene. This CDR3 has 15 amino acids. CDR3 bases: TGTGCCAGCACCTTGGACAGGGGGCTGGGAGATACGCAGTATTTT. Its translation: CASTLDRGLGDTQYF.

The DNA for the CDR3 is TGTGCCAGCAGCTTATCACTGGAAAACACCGGGGAGCTGTTTTTT. Encoded protein: CASSLSLENTGELFF. This chain uses TRBV7-9 with TRBJ2-2, with D unclear. Germline V lookup: CDR1 SEHNR, CDR2 FQNEAQ (reference sequence). The V gene lost 2 bases and the J gene lost 2 bases, with 9 bases spanning the gap. The CDR3 contains 15 residues.

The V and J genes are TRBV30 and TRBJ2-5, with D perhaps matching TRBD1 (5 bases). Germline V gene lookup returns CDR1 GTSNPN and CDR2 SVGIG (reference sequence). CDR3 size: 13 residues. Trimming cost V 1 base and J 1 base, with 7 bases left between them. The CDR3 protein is CAWSGTIQETQYF. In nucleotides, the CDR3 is TGTGCCTGGAGTGGGACAATCCAAGAGACCCAGTACTTC.